This T cell receptor (beta chain) was identified in a study of early T cells in non-severe SARS-CoV-2 infection. Study-wide points: Comparison of clonotypes with VDJdb favored anti-spike CD8 responses while missing private and CD4 specificities.

Separate cDNA molecules each had unique molecular identifiers attached to them. Via MiXCR, TCRdb re-called the 5' RACE reads, giving one row per CDR3 protein. The sample carries over 100,000 distinct CDR3 sequences, roughly 13% recorded once. Many counts were recorded for this clonotype. The antigen is not known. The CDR3 loop spans 15 amino acids. Germline V gene data show CDR1 as SGHAT and CDR2 as FQNNGV. Trimming pared 6 bases from V and 0 bases from J, leaving 9 bases between. The chain carries TRBV11-2 and TRBJ2-6, with D possibly called TRBD1 or TRBD2 (5 bases each). This TCR was recovered from an adult who was a healthcare worker with PCR-confirmed SARS-CoV-2 infection or an uninfected control (not recorded which). Sequenced input: whole blood. This CDR3 reads CASSQGVSGANVLTF. CDR3 coding DNA: TGTGCCAGCAGTCAGGGAGTCTCTGGGGCCAACGTCCTGACTTTC.